The clone carrying this T cell receptor beta chain occurred a few times. This entry belongs to a study of blood T cell repertoires in COVID-19. Overall study: PBMCs, B-cell-depleted T cells, or T cells provided the cDNA or gDNA that made up the material.

Original methodology: Cell counts per sample came from amplifying reference gene primers. Repertoires were generated with immunoSEQ multiplex PCR, while TCRdb's copy carries only in-frame clones and drops some. V, J and clone size reflect that table, while D and trimming were determined from the DNA. Among around 150,000 clones listed, around 73% were seen once. The germline V gene encodes CDR1 SNHLY and CDR2 FYNNEI. J gave up 6 bases and V 4 bases, and 9 bases lay outside the gene matches. This CDR3 has 15 residues. The J gene is TRBJ2-1, the V gene TRBV2; 7 bases line up with TRBD1. The sample comprised peripheral blood. The receptor was isolated from a man in his fifties or sixties who had recovered from COVID-19. Here the CDR3 reads CASSARGRVPNEQFF. The CDR3 DNA reads TGTGCCAGCAGTGCGAGGGGGCGAGTCCCCAATGAGCAGTTCTTC.